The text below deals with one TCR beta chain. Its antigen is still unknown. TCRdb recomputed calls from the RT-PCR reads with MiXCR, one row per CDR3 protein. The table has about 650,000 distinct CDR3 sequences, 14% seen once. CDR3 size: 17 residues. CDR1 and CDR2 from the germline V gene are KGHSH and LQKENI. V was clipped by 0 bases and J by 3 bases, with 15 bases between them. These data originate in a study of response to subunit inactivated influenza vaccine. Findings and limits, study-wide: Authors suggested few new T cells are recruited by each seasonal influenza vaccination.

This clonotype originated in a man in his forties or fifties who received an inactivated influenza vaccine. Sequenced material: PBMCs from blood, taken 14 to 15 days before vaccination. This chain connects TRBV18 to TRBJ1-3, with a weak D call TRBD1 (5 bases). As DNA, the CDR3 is TGTGCCAGCTCACCACCGTTGGCAGGGCACTTTGGAAACACCATATATTTT. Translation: CASSPPLAGHFGNTIYF. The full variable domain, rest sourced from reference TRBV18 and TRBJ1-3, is NAGVMQNPRHLVRRRGQEARLRCSPMKGHSHVYWYRQLPEEGLKFMVYLQKENIIDESGMPKERFSAEFPKEGPSILRIQQVVRGDSAAYFCASSPPLAGHFGNTIYFGEGSWLTVV.